This TCR beta chain comes out of a study of beta chain features in type 1 diabetes. Turning to the study itself: On cell yields, gender and age, patients and healthy donors were similar.

Whole-study findings and limits: Highly expressing activated T cells could be over-counted with a cDNA template. PCR might preferentially amplify shorter templates, equally in patients and controls.

The CDR3 consists of 15 residues. Per germline, CDR1 GTSNPN and CDR2 SVGIG (reference sequence). Trimming at V came to 7 bases and at J to 5 bases, leaving 13 bases not matched to a gene. This clone was counted a few times. The antigen remains undetermined. Expressed TCRB transcripts were sequenced because the isolated RNA had all been reverse transcribed beforehand. Here immunoSEQ multiplex PCR was the method, and the copy in TCRdb shows in-frame clones only, minus some. This table holds 350,000 to 450,000 clones, approximately 15% found once. The chain carries TRBV30 and TRBJ2-2; 7 bases align to TRBD1. This receptor was identified in a man aged 30 to 45 in good health. The sample was naive CD4+ T cells from blood. CDR3 sequence (DNA): TGTGCCTCTATCACCGGGACAGAGCATACCGGGGAGCTGTTTTTT. This gives the protein CASITGTEHTGELFF.